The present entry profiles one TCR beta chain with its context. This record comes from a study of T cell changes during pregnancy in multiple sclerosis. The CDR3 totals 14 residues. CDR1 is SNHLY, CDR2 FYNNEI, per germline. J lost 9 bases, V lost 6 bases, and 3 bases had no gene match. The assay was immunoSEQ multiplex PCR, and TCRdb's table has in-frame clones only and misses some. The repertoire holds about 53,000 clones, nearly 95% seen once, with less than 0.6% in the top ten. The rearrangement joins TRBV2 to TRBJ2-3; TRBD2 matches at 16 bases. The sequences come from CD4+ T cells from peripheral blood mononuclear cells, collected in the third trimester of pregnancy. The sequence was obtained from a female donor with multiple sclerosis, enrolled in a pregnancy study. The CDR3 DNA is TGTGCCAGCAGGGGACTAGCGGGGGGGCCAACGCAGTATTTT. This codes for CASRGLAGGPTQYF.